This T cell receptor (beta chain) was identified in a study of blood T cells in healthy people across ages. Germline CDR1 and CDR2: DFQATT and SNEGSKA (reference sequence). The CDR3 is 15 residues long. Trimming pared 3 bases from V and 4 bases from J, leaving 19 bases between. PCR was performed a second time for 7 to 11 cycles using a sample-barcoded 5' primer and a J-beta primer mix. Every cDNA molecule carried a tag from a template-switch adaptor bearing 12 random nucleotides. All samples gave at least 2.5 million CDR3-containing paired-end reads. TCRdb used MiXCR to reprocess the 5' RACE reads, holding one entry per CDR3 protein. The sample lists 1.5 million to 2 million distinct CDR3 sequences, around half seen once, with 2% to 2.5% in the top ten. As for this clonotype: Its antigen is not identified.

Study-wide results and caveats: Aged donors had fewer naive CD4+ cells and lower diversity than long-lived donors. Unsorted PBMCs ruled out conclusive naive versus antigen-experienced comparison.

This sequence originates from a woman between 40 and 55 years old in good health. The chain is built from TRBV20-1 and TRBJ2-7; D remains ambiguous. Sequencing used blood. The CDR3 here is CSASTVQPGRYEQYF. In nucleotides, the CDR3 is TGCAGTGCTAGCACGGTGCAGCCGGGTAGGTACGAGCAGTACTTC.